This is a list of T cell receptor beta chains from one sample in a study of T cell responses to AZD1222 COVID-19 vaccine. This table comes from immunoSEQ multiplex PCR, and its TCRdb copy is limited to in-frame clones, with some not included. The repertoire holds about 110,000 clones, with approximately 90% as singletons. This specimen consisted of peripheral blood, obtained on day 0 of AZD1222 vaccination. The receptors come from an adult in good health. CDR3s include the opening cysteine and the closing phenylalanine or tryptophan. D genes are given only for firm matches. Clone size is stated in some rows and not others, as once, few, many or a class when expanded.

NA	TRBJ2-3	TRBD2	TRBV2	CASSGAGGWTDTQYF	TGTGCCAGCAGTGGAGCGGGGGGGTGGACAGATACGCAGTATTTT
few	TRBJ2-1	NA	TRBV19	CASSSAGANEQFF	TGTGCCAGTAGTAGTGCGGGGGCCAATGAGCAGTTCTTC
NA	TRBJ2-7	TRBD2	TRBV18	CASTGLAGEEQYF	TGTGCCAGCACGGGACTAGCGGGGGAAGAGCAGTACTTC
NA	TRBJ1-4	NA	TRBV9	CASSPGPIEEKLFF	TGTGCCAGCAGCCCTGGACCTATCGAGGAAAAACTGTTTTTT
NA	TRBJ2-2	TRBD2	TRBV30	CAWKVAGGAGELFF	TGTGCCTGGAAAGTGGCGGGGGGGGCCGGGGAGCTGTTTTTT
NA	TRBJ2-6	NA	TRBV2	CATAGSGANVLTF	TGTGCCACGGCAGGGTCTGGGGCCAACGTCCTGACTTTC
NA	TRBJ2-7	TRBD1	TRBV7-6	CASSPGTGSYEQYF	TGTGCCAGCAGCCCTGGGACAGGGTCCTACGAGCAGTACTTC
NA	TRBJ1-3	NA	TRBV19	CASSIRSETGNTIYF	TGTGCCAGTAGTATAAGGTCGGAGACTGGAAACACCATATATTTT
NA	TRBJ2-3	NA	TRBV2	CASSDDRRDTQYF	TGTGCCAGCAGTGACGACAGGAGAGATACGCAGTATTTT
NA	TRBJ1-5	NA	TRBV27	CASSLFGARGQPQHF	TGTGCCAGCAGTTTATTTGGTGCAAGAGGGCAGCCCCAGCATTTT
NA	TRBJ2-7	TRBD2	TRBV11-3	CASSPTSGGGYEQYF	TGTGCCAGCAGCCCGACTAGCGGGGGGGGATACGAGCAGTACTTC
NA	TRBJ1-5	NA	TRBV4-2	CASSQAGVNQPQHF	TGTGCCAGCAGCCAAGCAGGGGTCAATCAGCCCCAGCATTTT
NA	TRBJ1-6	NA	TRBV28	CASDESGDNSPLHF	TGTGCCAGCGACGAGTCGGGCGATAATTCACCCCTCCACTTT
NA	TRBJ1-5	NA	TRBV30	CAWSVSSHNQPQHF	TGTGCCTGGAGTGTTAGCAGTCACAATCAGCCCCAGCATTTT
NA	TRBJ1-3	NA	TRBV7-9	CASSLGSVTSGNTIYF	TGTGCCAGCAGCTTAGGGTCAGTCACCTCTGGAAACACCATATATTTT
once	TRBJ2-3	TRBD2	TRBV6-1	CASSEAWTSATPSTDTQYF	TGTGCCAGCAGTGAAGCTTGGACTAGCGCCACTCCTAGCACAGATACGCAGTATTTT
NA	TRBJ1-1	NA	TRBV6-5	CASRWGGGQSSEAFF	TGTGCCAGCAGATGGGGCGGGGGGCAATCCTCCGAAGCTTTCTTT
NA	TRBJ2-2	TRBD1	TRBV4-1	CASSQSLRQGIAGELFF	TGCGCCAGCAGCCAATCCCTTAGACAGGGGATCGCCGGGGAGCTGTTTTTT
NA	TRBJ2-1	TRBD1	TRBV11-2	CASSLRGRVDYNEQFF	TGTGCCAGCAGCCTCAGGGGGCGGGTAGACTACAATGAGCAGTTCTTC
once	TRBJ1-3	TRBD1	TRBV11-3	CASSPLDRVNGNTIYF	TGTGCCAGCAGCCCTTTGGACAGGGTGAATGGAAACACCATATATTTT
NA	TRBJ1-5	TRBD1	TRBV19	CASSITGGRNQPQHF	TGTGCCAGTAGTATAACAGGGGGTCGCAATCAGCCCCAGCATTTT
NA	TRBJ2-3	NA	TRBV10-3	CAISTSAGDTQYF	TGTGCCATCAGTACCTCCGCAGGAGATACGCAGTATTTT
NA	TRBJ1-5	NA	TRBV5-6	CASSLRAQPQHF	TGTGCCAGCAGCTTGAGGGCACAGCCCCAGCATTTT
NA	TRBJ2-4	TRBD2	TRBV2	CASSLLPSGPTAKNIQYF	TGTGCCAGCAGCCTACTTCCTAGCGGTCCTACGGCCAAAAACATTCAGTACTTC
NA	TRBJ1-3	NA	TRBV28	CASGGTSGNTIYF	TGTGCCAGCGGCGGGACTTCTGGAAACACCATATATTTT
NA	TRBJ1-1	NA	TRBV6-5	CASSYAGNTEAFF	TGTGCCAGCAGTTACGCCGGCAACACTGAAGCTTTCTTT
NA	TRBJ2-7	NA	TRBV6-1	CASSERGRQGGSYEQYF	TGTGCCAGCAGTGAAAGGGGCCGACAGGGAGGATCCTACGAGCAGTACTTC
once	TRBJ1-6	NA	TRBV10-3	CAISERVVGSPLHF	TGTGCCATCAGTGAGAGGGTGGTCGGTTCACCCCTCCACTTT
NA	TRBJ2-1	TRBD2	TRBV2	CASSEWASGWYNEQFF	TGTGCCAGCAGTGAATGGGCTAGCGGGTGGTACAATGAGCAGTTCTTC
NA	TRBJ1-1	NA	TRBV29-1	CSVTIKLGTEAFF	TGCAGCGTAACTATCAAGTTGGGCACTGAAGCTTTCTTT
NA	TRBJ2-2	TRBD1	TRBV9	CASSGRTGGSGELFF	TGTGCCAGCAGCGGCAGGACAGGGGGCTCCGGGGAGCTGTTTTTT
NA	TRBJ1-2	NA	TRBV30	CAWRSRSLTNYGYTF	TGTGCCTGGAGGTCCAGAAGCCTGACTAACTATGGCTACACCTTC
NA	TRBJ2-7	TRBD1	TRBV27	CASSGQGLTYEQYF	TGTGCCAGCAGTGGACAGGGTTTGACCTACGAGCAGTACTTC
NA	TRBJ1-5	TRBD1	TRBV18	CASSPDREIQPQHF	TGTGCCAGCTCCCCTGACAGGGAGATACAGCCCCAGCATTTT
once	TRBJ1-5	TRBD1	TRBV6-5	CASSYIRGSNQPQHF	TGTGCCAGCAGTTACATCAGGGGGAGCAATCAGCCCCAGCATTTT
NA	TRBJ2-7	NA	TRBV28	CASSSPPSNEQYF	TGTGCCAGCAGTTCACCACCGAGCAACGAGCAGTACTTC
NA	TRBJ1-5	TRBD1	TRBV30	CAWSARGDQPQHF	TGTGCCTGGAGTGCCAGGGGGGATCAGCCCCAGCATTTT
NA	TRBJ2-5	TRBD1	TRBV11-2	CASSRQGRETQYF	TGTGCCAGCAGTCGACAGGGGAGGGAGACCCAGTACTTC
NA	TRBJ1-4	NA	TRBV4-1	CASSLAGVDEKLFF	TGCGCCAGCAGCCTCGCCGGGGTCGATGAAAAACTGTTTTTT
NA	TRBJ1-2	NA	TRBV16	CASSQSTGDGYTF	TGTGCCAGCAGCCAATCAACTGGGGATGGCTACACCTTC
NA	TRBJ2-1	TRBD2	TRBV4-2	CASSQDWGLAGVRAHNEQFF	TGTGCCAGCAGCCAAGATTGGGGCCTAGCGGGGGTGCGCGCCCACAATGAGCAGTTCTTC
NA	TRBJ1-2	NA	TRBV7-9	CASSPPEIYGYTF	TGTGCCAGCAGTCCCCCAGAAATCTATGGCTACACCTTC
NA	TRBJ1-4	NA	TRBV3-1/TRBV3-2	CASSQHNHPQGPTNEKLFF	TGTGCCAGCAGCCAACACAACCATCCTCAGGGGCCAACTAATGAAAAACTGTTTTTT
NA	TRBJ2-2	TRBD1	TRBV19	CASAGDRDNTGELFF	TGTGCCAGTGCAGGCGACAGGGACAACACCGGGGAGCTGTTTTTT
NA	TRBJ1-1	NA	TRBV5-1	CASSLEGVEAFF	TGCGCCAGCAGCTTGGAAGGGGTAGAGGCTTTCTTT
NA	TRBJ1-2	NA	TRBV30	CAWSVVGEGDGYTF	TGTGCCTGGAGTGTAGTTGGGGAAGGAGATGGCTACACCTTC
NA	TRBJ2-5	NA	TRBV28	CASRTTGIGETQYF	TGTGCCAGCAGGACCACAGGGATAGGAGAGACCCAGTACTTC
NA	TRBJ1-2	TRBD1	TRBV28	CASSLRQGAFYGYTF	TGTGCCAGCAGTTTAAGGCAGGGGGCGTTCTATGGCTACACCTTC
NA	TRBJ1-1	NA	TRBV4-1	CASSQEPLAEAFF	TGCGCCAGCAGCCAAGAACCCTTGGCTGAAGCTTTCTTT
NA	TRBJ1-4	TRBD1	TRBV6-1	CASSEILGQGGEKLFF	TGTGCCAGCAGTGAAATCCTGGGACAGGGTGGTGAAAAACTGTTTTTT
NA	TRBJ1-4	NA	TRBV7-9	CASSLGAGQANEKLFF	TGTGCCAGCAGCTTAGGGGCGGGGCAGGCTAATGAAAAACTGTTTTTT
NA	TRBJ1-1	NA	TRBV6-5	CASSYGGNTEAFF	TGTGCCAGCAGTTACGGGGGGAACACTGAAGCTTTCTTT
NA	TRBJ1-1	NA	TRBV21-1	CASSKKGLGRNTEAFF	TGTGCCAGCAGCAAGAAGGGGCTAGGACGGAACACTGAAGCTTTCTTT
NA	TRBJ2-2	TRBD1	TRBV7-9	CASRPEGAAGELFF	TGTGCCAGCAGGCCCGAGGGGGCCGCCGGGGAGCTGTTTTTT
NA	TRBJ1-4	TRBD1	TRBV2	CASSELGQGGEKLFF	TGTGCCAGCAGTGAATTGGGACAGGGAGGGGAAAAACTGTTTTTT